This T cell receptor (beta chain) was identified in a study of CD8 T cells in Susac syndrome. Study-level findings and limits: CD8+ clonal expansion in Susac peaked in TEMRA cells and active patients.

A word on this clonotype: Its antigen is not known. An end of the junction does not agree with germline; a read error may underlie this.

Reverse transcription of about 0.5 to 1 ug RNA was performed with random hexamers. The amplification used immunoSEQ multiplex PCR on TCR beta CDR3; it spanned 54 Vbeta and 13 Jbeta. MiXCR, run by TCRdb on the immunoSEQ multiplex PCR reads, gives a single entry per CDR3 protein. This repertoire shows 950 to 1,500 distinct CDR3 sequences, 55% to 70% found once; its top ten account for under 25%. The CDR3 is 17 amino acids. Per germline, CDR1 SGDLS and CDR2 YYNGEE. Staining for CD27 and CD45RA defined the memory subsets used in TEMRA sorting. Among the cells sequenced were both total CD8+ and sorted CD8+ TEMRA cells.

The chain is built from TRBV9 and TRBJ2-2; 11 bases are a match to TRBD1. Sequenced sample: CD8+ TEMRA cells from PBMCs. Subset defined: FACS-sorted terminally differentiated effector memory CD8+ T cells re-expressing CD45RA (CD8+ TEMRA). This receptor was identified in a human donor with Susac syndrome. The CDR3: CACSVTRDRGYSGELFF. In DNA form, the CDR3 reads TGTGCCTGCAGCGTTACTCGGGACAGGGGGTACAGCGGGGAGCTGTTTTTT.